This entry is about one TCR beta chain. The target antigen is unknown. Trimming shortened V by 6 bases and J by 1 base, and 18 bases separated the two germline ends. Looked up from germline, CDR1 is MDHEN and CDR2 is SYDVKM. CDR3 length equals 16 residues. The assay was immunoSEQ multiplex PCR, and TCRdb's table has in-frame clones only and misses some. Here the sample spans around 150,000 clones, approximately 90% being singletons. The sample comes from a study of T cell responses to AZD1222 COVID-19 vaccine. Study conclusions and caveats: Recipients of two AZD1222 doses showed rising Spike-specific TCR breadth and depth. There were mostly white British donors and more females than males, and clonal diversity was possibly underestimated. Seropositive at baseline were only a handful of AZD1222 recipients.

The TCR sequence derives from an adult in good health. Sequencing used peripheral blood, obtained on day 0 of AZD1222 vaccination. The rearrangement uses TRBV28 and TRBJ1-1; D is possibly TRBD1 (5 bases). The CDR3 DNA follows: TGTGCCAGCAGCTCATTATGGGCGGGGGGGAACACTGAAGCTTTCTTT. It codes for CASSSLWAGGNTEAFF.